This section outlines one TCR beta chain sequence together with its context. This entry comes from a study of shared clonotypes between healthy human individuals. V lost 5 bases, J lost 6 bases, and 8 bases stayed unmatched. From germline, CDR1 is SGHTA and CDR2 FQGTGA. The CDR3 totals 15 residues. The authors loaded 150 to 250 ng DNA, roughly 27,000 T cell genomes, into sorted-subset replicate PCRs. Repertoires were generated with immunoSEQ multiplex PCR, while TCRdb's copy carries only in-frame clones and drops some. The sample gives approximately 2.4 million clones, 95% of which show up once; 0.1% to 0.15% is in the top ten.

The sequence derives from a man in his late teens or twenties in good health. The sequenced sample consisted of naive CD4+ T cells sorted from blood. Stated subset: CD45RA+ positively selected. The rearrangement joins TRBV7-3 to TRBJ2-3; 10 bases match TRBD1. Here the CDR3 reads CASSPGTGVSDTQYF. CDR3 nucleotides: TGTGCCAGCAGCCCCGGGACAGGGGTTTCGGATACGCAGTATTTT.